This T cell receptor beta chain originates from a study of read filtering for tumor transcriptome and immune sequencing (dated by TCRdb to 2020 to 2022). Background for the entire study: The cohort had 17 male and 11 to 15 female patients with a mean age of roughly 70 years, ranging from about 40 to 85. Under revised international staging, roughly eight patients fell into R-ISS I, more than 15 into R-ISS II and over 5 into R-ISS III. TCR-region mapped reads per sample ranged from about 4 to 11 million with IR-seq versus only 85 to 1273 with RNA-seq. Using the same bone marrow samples, the study compared TCR repertoires obtained by targeted immune repertoire sequencing with those obtained by bulk whole-transcriptome sequencing. One of the main goals was to work out a read-filtering strategy for immune repertoire data, in particular whether clonotypes backed by only a single read should be removed. After DNase treatment, whole-transcriptome libraries were prepared with the TruSeq RNA Access Library Prep Kit. The investigation overall reported the following: In IR-seq, single-read clonotypes were around four fifths of clonotypes but 3.5% to 4% of total reads; in RNA-seq they were around 75% of clonotypes and 35% to 50% of reads. Rather than purified T cells, the sorted CD138-negative fraction was a mixed bone marrow immune population. Compared with RNA-seq, IR-seq captured clonotypes at much greater depth and more reliably, and a smaller IR-seq throughput was enough to identify most of the shared clonotypes. When single-read clonotypes were removed, the proportions of shared clonotypes in IR-seq and RNA-seq correlated more strongly.

TCR libraries were constructed from 350 to 400 ng RNA using the Immunoverse kit, and molecular barcoded adaptors covering alpha/delta and beta/gamma chains were employed. TCR library preparation was performed with the same RNA that was used for transcriptome sequencing. Sequencing of the TCR libraries was done on an Illumina HiSeq 4000 with 2 x 150 cycles. The original pipeline was this. Using MiXCR, which included quality filtering and error correction, TCR reads were aligned to human V, D, J and C references and then assembled into CDR3 clonotypes. The tcR package in R was used for analysis of clonotype counts and gene usage diversity. For inspection of raw mapping reads, RNA-seq reads were mapped by STAR aligner version 2.5.3a onto GRCh37 of the human genome. IR-seq fastq files were randomly downsampled with Seqtk 1.3 to test the effect of sequencing depth on detected clonotypes. TCRdb redid the processing of the public reads, applying fastp at Q25 and MiXCR, and retained in-frame beta chains. All rows with the same CDR3 protein become a single entry with the most common DNA and genes. Clone size and V and J calls follow TCRdb, not the original study. In this sample the table shows around 130,000 distinct CDR3 sequences, roughly 13% of which occur a single time. The ten largest clones add up to just under 8.5% of the sample.

Each patient had bone marrow sampled at the time of active disease. Bone marrow mononuclear cells were isolated by Ficoll-Hypaque density gradient centrifugation. CD138-negative cells were obtained by negative selection after labeling with CD138 magnetic microbeads on a MACS separator, removing myeloma plasma cells. The purity of the isolated cells was checked by flow cytometry with CD138 antibodies on an Attune NxT. Total RNA was extracted with TRIzol reagent and quantified with a NanoDrop spectrophotometer. For each patient, the CD138-negative bone marrow sample underwent paired RNA-seq and IR-seq. This clonotype was seen repeatedly, ten times or more. Its specific antigen is unknown. Nothing much larger sits one base from this clone, and base qualities are not available. From a lookup of the germline V gene, CDR1 and CDR2 are SQVTM and ANQGSEA. The cysteine opens and the phenylalanine closes a CDR3 of 13 amino acids. CDR3 DNA only is kept here, 39 bases in frame from base 1. The germline ends are 16 bases apart after V is trimmed by 6 bases and J by 7 bases.

The sequenced sample consisted of a population of CD138-negative cells sorted from bone marrow. The cell subset or site label here, explained by the study, means: bone marrow mononuclear cells depleted of CD138+ plasma/myeloma cells by negative magnetic selection. The chain is made from TRBV29-1 and TRBJ2-4; D gene: possibly TRBD1, on 6 matching bases. This receptor was obtained from a donor aged 40 or older with multiple myeloma. CDR3 sequence: CSVRRRGSNIQYF. Here is the DNA: TGCAGCGTCCGCCGCAGGGGTAGTAACATTCAGTACTTC.